Listed below are T cell receptor beta chains from one sample, sequenced in a study of blood T cell repertoires in COVID-19. Sequenced by immunoSEQ multiplex PCR; TCRdb stores in-frame clones only, minus some. Of some 320,000 clones listed, roughly 90% were seen once; the top ten hold 2.6%. The sequenced material came from PBMCs or T cells enriched from blood (not recorded which). The receptors stem from a man between 60 and 75 years old who had recovered from COVID-19. Each CDR3 is given with its conserved first and last residue. The order of the fields is J gene, clone size, V gene, D gene, CDR3 DNA, CDR3 protein. The D gene is left open where the match is weak. Size tells how often a clone was seen (once, few, many) or the class of an expanded clone, and some rows leave it out.

TRBJ1-5 . TRBV6-2/TRBV6-3 . TGTGCCAGCAGTTACACAGGTTACAATCAGCCCCAGCATTTT CASSYTGYNQPQHF
TRBJ2-5 . TRBV7-6 . TGTGCCAGCAGCTTTATAAAGGGGCTCGCGGAGACCCAGTACTTC CASSFIKGLAETQYF
TRBJ2-5 . TRBV11-2 TRBD1 TGTGCCAGCAGCTACGACAGGGTAGAGACCCAGTACTTC CASSYDRVETQYF
TRBJ2-1 . TRBV28 . TGTGCCAGCGGGATACTAGTCGGGGGTGACAATGAGCAGTTCTTC CASGILVGGDNEQFF
TRBJ1-5 . TRBV6-5 TRBD1 TGTGCCAGCAGTTACTCGGGACAGGGCAATCAGCCCCAGCATTTT CASSYSGQGNQPQHF
TRBJ2-7 . TRBV5-1 TRBD1 TGCGCCAGCAGCTTGGAACAGGGGGTCTACGAGCAGTACTTC CASSLEQGVYEQYF
TRBJ1-4 . TRBV7-2 . TGTGCCAGCACCCATAGGGGGTCGGCTAATGAAAAACTGTTTTTT CASTHRGSANEKLFF
TRBJ1-2 . TRBV7-9 . TGTGCCAGCAGCTTAGTGGGGGCGTCCGGCTACACCTTC CASSLVGASGYTF
TRBJ2-1 . TRBV7-9 TRBD2 TGTGCCAGCAGTTCTAGCGGGAGGGCCTCCTACAATGAGCAGTTCTTC CASSSSGRASYNEQFF
TRBJ1-1 . TRBV27 . TGTGCCAGCAGTTTAACACCCCATGGGCCCGGAGGCACTGAAGCTTTCTTT CASSLTPHGPGGTEAFF
TRBJ2-3 . TRBV11-2 TRBD2 TGTGCCAGCAGCTTAGGCCTGGGAGGGGCGATCACAGATACGCAGTATTTT CASSLGLGGAITDTQYF
TRBJ1-3 . TRBV9 . TGTGCCAGCGGAAGTCAGGCGTCTGGAAACACCATATATTTT CASGSQASGNTIYF
TRBJ1-1 . TRBV27 . TGTGCCAGCCACCGACAAGGGGCGGCCACTGAAGCTTTCTTT CASHRQGAATEAFF
TRBJ1-2 few TRBV19 TRBD1 TGTGCCAGTAGGAGCCCAAAGGGACAGGGGGCTAACTATGGCTACACCTTC CASRSPKGQGANYGYTF